Shown below are 21 T cell receptor beta chains from a single sample sequenced in a study of long-term antiretroviral therapy in people with HIV. Run at survey level, the immunoSEQ assay was version v3.0. Produced via immunoSEQ multiplex PCR; TCRdb's table is partial and in-frame only. The table shows tens of thousands of clones, with under 90% occurring only once. Sequenced material: unsorted PBMCs, taken 0.5 years before starting antiretroviral therapy. These receptors were taken from a man in his forties or fifties with HIV.

This clone was seen only a few times. The CDR3 region is CASSFPGGYNEQFF. Here the CDR3 DNA reads TGTGCCAGCAGCTTCCCGGGGGGATACAATGAGCAGTTCTTC. V usage is TRBV11-2 and J usage is TRBJ2-1, with 7 positions matching TRBD2. The ends lost 3 bases at V and 4 bases at J; junction bases unmatched: 3. The CDR3 has 14 amino acids. CDR1 and CDR2 from the germline V gene are SGHAT and FQNNGV.

By its share, this clone is medium-sized. The V gene is TRBV4-1, the J gene TRBJ1-5; no definite D call. CDR1 is MGHRA and CDR2 is YSYEKL in the germline V gene. The CDR3 totals 13 residues. Trimming cost V 1 base and J 0 bases, with 1 base left between them. Here the CDR3 reads CASSQASNQPQHF. The CDR3 bases are TGCGCCAGCAGCCAAGCTAGCAATCAGCCCCAGCATTTT.

The chain joins TRBV14 to TRBJ1-6, with D tentatively TRBD1 (5 bases). The CDR3 has 14 amino acids. The germline V gene has CDR1 SGHDN and CDR2 FVKESK. The V end lost 1 base, the J end lost 7 bases, and 8 bases lay between the germline ends. The CDR3 spells CASSQGEGNSPLHF. In DNA, the CDR3 is TGTGCCAGCAGCCAAGGGGAGGGGAATTCACCCCTCCACTTT.

Regarding this clone: The junction departs from the called germline gene at one end, perhaps through a read error. The genes are TRBV5-1 and TRBJ1-2; 9 positions match TRBD1. Germline V gene data show CDR1 as SGHRS and CDR2 as YFSETQ. The CDR3 extends over 12 amino acids. As DNA, the CDR3 is TGCGCCAGCAGCTTAAGACAGGGGGGTCAACCCTTC. Its protein product is CASSLRQGGQPF.

The chain joins TRBV7-8 to TRBJ2-5; 7 bases line up with TRBD2. The CDR3 spans 19 residues. CDR1 SGHVS and CDR2 FQNEAQ come from the germline V gene. The junction had 16 bases not matched to a gene; V was cut back by 1 base and J by 2 bases. This chain's CDR3 is CASSLVGPGVAGLQETQYF. CDR3 DNA sequence: TGTGCCAGCAGCTTAGTCGGCCCGGGAGTAGCGGGCCTACAAGAGACCCAGTACTTC.

The chain has TRBV7-3 and TRBJ2-2; 7 nucleotides match TRBD1. CDR3 size: 13 residues. The germline gives CDR1 SGHTA, CDR2 FQGTGA. V shed 8 bases, J shed 1 base, and the junction held 1 base outside the gene matches. This CDR3 reads CASGDRNTGELFF. The CDR3 DNA is TGTGCCAGCGGGGACAGGAACACCGGGGAGCTGTTTTTT. Using reference TRBV7-3 and TRBJ2-2 for the parts outside the CDR3, the full variable domain is GAGVSQTPSNKVTEKGKYVELRCDPISGHTALYWYRQSLGQGPEFLIYFQGTGAADDSGLPNDRFFAVRPEGSVSTLKIQRTERGDSAVYLCASGDRNTGELFFGEGSRLTVL.

This clone came up once. This chain joins TRBV27 and TRBJ2-7; 9 bases match TRBD1. Trimming at V came to 8 bases and at J to 3 bases, leaving 8 bases not matched to a gene. CDR3 length: 14 residues. Germline-derived CDR1 and CDR2 are MNHEY and SMNVEV (reference sequence). The CDR3 DNA reads as TGTGCCAGCTCCCCGGGGACAGGGCTCTACGAGCAGTACTTC. This gives the protein CASSPGTGLYEQYF.

The chain uses TRBV29-1 and TRBJ2-1, with D maybe TRBD1 (6 bases). The CDR3 is 13 amino acids. Germline CDR1 is SQVTM and CDR2 is ANQGSEA. V lost 5 bases and J 6 bases, leaving 14 bases between the germline ends. The DNA for the CDR3 is TGCAGCGTTTGGATAGGGGGTGGCAATGAGCAGTTCTTC. Translation: CSVWIGGGNEQFF.

The chain carries TRBV5-1 and TRBJ1-1; 7 bases fit TRBD1. The CDR3 sequence is 15 residues long. The V gene's germline CDR1 is SGHRS and CDR2 YFSETQ. Unmatched junction bases numbered 8, after V lost 1 base and J lost 5 bases. The CDR3 here is CASSLLAGGSTEAFF. The CDR3 DNA reads as TGCGCCAGCAGCTTGCTGGCAGGGGGGTCGACTGAAGCTTTCTTT.

The chain's CDR3 is CASSLDYEQYF. Here the CDR3 DNA reads TGTGCCAGCAGCTTGGACTACGAGCAGTACTTC. The chain employs TRBV7-9 and TRBJ2-7, with D hard to call. CDR3 length equals 11 residues. Trimming pared 3 bases from V and 3 bases from J, leaving 3 bases between. Germline values: CDR1 SEHNR, CDR2 FQNEAQ (reference sequence).

The V gene is TRBV11-2, the J gene TRBJ2-7; D possibly corresponds to TRBD1 (6 bases). V was shortened by 5 bases and J by 3 bases, with 20 bases between the two germline ends. The germline gives CDR1 SGHAT, CDR2 FQNNGV. The CDR3 has 16 residues. The chain's CDR3 is CASSPRRGMVLYEQYF. The CDR3 DNA reads as TGTGCCAGCAGCCCCCGAAGGGGGATGGTGCTCTACGAGCAGTACTTC.

The gene calls are TRBV7-2 and TRBJ1-2; unclear D gene. V gave up 5 bases and J gave up 3 bases, with 13 bases separating them. Germline V gene data show CDR1 as SGHTA and CDR2 as FQGNSA. This CDR3 comprises 14 residues. The CDR3 protein is CASSPMGAYYGYTF. DNA for the CDR3: TGTGCCAGCAGCCCCATGGGAGCTTACTATGGCTACACCTTC. Based on the CDR3 plus reference TRBV7-2 and TRBJ1-2, the full variable domain is GAGVSQSPSNKVTEKGKDVELRCDPISGHTALYWYRQSLGQGLEFLIYFQGNSAPDKSGLPSDRFSAERTGGSVSTLTIQRTQQEDSAVYLCASSPMGAYYGYTFGSGTRLTVV.

The rearrangement joins TRBV27 to TRBJ1-2, with D tentatively TRBD1 (5 bases). V was trimmed by 2 bases and J by 7 bases, leaving 11 bases between them. In germline, CDR1 is MNHEY, CDR2 SMNVEV (reference sequence). The CDR3 covers 13 residues. CDR3 nucleotide sequence: TGTGCCAGCAGTTTAGGGGGATTGGGTGGCTACACCTTC. Translation: CASSLGGLGGYTF.

The chain combines TRBV6-1 with TRBJ1-2; TRBD1 matches 7 bases. The V gene's germline CDR1 is MNHNS and CDR2 SASEGT. J was trimmed by 2 bases and V by 7 bases; bases with no gene match: 10. This CDR3 is 15 amino acids long. The CDR3, as DNA: TGTGCCAGCATAAACACGCAGGGGGGAAACTATGGCTACACCTTC. Translating it yields CASINTQGGNYGYTF.

The genes are TRBV7-9 and TRBJ2-5; TRBD1 matches 7 bases. The junction had 12 bases not matched to a gene; V was cut back by 1 base and J by 4 bases. The CDR3 length is 17 residues. Germline CDR1 and CDR2: SEHNR and FQNEAQ (reference sequence). The CDR3 coding sequence is TGTGCCAGCAGCTTAGGGACGGCAGGGGGTTTGGGAGAGACCCAGTACTTC. It translates to CASSLGTAGGLGETQYF.

This clone was seen just once. J is TRBJ2-7 and V is TRBV15; 7 positions agree with TRBD1. This CDR3 comprises 13 residues. Looked up from germline, CDR1 is LNHNV and CDR2 is YYDKDF (reference sequence). V lost 5 bases to trimming and J lost 4 bases; unmatched junction nucleotides: 5. The CDR3 is CATSDRDSYEQYF. The CDR3 DNA follows: TGTGCCACCAGCGACCGGGACAGTTACGAGCAGTACTTC.

V and J are TRBV6-5 and TRBJ2-2; no firm D call. Trimming took off 4 bases at V and 8 bases at J, with 8 bases between the two ends. Germline loops: CDR1 MNHEY, CDR2 SVGAGI. This CDR3 comprises 12 residues. CDR3: CASSFLRGELFF. CDR3 coding DNA: TGTGCCAGCAGTTTCCTGAGGGGGGAGCTGTTTTTT.

The J gene is TRBJ1-5, the V gene TRBV19, with TRBD1 identical over 9 bases. V was pared by 8 bases and J by 2 bases, with 10 bases of the junction left unmatched. The CDR3 extends over 16 amino acids. Germline CDR1 reads LNHDA; CDR2 reads SQIVND (reference sequence). The DNA of the CDR3 is TGTGCCAGTCGAGAGGGACAGGGTGTGGGCAATCAGCCCCAGCATTTT. This codes for CASREGQGVGNQPQHF.

The chain has TRBV2 and TRBJ1-1; perhaps TRBD1 as D (6 bases). Germline V CDR1 and CDR2: SNHLY, FYNNEI. The CDR3 runs 18 residues. V lost 7 bases and J lost 1, with 25 bases in between. The CDR3 is CASTLRGGTWTPNTEAFF. The CDR3 DNA follows: TGTGCCAGCACCCTTCGAGGGGGAACCTGGACCCCGAACACTGAAGCTTTCTTT. Filled out from reference TRBV2 and TRBJ1-1, the complete variable domain reads EPEVTQTPSHQVTQMGQEVILRCVPISNHLYFYWYRQILGQKVEFLVSFYNNEISEKSEIFDDQFSVERPDGSNFTLKIRSTKLEDSAMYFCASTLRGGTWTPNTEAFFGQGTRLTVV.

V gene TRBV28 combines with J gene TRBJ1-5, with no clear D. Trimming pared 2 bases from V and 2 bases from J, leaving 25 bases between. The CDR3 runs 20 residues. The germline CDR1 and CDR2 sequences are MDHEN and SYDVKM. CDR3 loop: CASSLTLAPLEVAGNQPQHF. CDR3 sequence (DNA): TGTGCCAGCAGTTTAACCCTGGCACCCCTGGAGGTAGCAGGCAATCAGCCCCAGCATTTT.

The rearrangement uses TRBV5-1 and TRBJ2-7; TRBD1 matches at 8 bases. V shed 4 bases, J shed 3 bases, and the junction held 12 bases outside the gene matches. The germline CDR1 and CDR2 sequences are SGHRS and YFSETQ. The CDR3 sequence is 16 residues long. The CDR3 region is CASSRTPGGPGYEQYF. For the CDR3, the DNA is TGCGCCAGCAGCAGGACCCCAGGGGGCCCAGGCTACGAGCAGTACTTC.